Listed here is a single TCR beta chain. This entry is derived from a study of blood T cell repertoires in COVID-19. The overall study: COVID-19 samples collected from the United States, Italy and Spain covered acute and convalescent phases. In each case, the material was cDNA or gDNA derived from T cells, B-cell-depleted T cells, or PBMCs.

In the source study's methods: Estimated nucleated cell counts came from reference gene primer amplification. TCRdb's table, derived via immunoSEQ multiplex PCR, lists solely in-frame clones and lacks some. V and J calls and clone size are those listed in that table; D and trimming were worked out from the DNA. The table lists around 250,000 clones, approximately 87% of them singletons. V shed 3 bases and J shed 7 bases, with 9 bases lying between them. The CDR3 runs 12 residues. Looked up from germline, CDR1 is LNHDA and CDR2 is SQIVND (reference sequence). V is TRBV19 and J is TRBJ1-1; D gene uncertain. The sequenced sample was peripheral blood. The TCR originated in a man between 60 and 75 years old with acute or convalescent COVID-19. The CDR3 sequence is CASSILGGEAFF. The CDR3 DNA reads TGTGCCAGTAGTATCCTGGGAGGTGAAGCTTTCTTT.